This T cell receptor beta chain appears in the sequencing data of a study of a mutant IDH1 vaccine in newly diagnosed glioma. Study-wide context: The therapy given earlier, which was standard therapy, consisted of radiotherapy, temozolomide, or both, and most of the patients received both. Participants attended visit V12, the safety follow-up, at week 35, and then attended visit V13 at week 47.

With regard to this clone: What it binds is unknown.

TCRdb's table, derived via immunoSEQ multiplex PCR, lists solely in-frame clones and lacks some. The table records about 33,000 clones, around 80% of them present only once. Regarding time point: week 35, safety follow-up. Every vaccination contained 300 ug of the mutant IDH1 20-mer peptide and was paired with topical imiquimod. Scheduled for weeks 1, 3, 5, 7, 11, 15, 19 and 23, eight vaccinations were given to patients. The donors' diagnosis was new WHO grade 3 or 4 astrocytoma that was IDH1-mutant and ATRX-lost. Trimming left V 1 base short and J 2 bases short, with 13 bases between. Germline-derived CDR1 and CDR2 are SGHDT and YYEEEE. The CDR3 totals 16 residues.

The material sequenced was PBMCs, taken from a glioma patient whose treatment included an IDH1 peptide vaccine. V is TRBV5-6 and J is TRBJ2-1; D perhaps matches TRBD1 (5 bases). The sequence derives from a man in his forties with glioma. Some clones in this sample may be carry-over from other donors' samples. The CDR3 DNA follows: TGTGCCAGCAGCTTGTTGGTCAGGGAAACCTACAATGAGCAGTTCTTC. This encodes CASSLLVRETYNEQFF.